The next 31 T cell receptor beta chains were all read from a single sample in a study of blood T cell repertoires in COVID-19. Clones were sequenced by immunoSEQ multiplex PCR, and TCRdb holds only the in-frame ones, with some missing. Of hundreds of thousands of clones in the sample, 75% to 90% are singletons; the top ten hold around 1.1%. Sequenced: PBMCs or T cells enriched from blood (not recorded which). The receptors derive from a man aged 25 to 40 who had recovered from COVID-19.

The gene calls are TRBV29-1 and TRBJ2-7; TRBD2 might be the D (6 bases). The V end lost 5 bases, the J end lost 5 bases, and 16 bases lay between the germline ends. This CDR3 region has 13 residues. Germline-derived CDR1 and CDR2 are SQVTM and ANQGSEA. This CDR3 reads CSVRSGSSNEQYF. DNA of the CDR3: TGCAGCGTTCGATCCGGGAGCAGCAACGAGCAGTACTTC.

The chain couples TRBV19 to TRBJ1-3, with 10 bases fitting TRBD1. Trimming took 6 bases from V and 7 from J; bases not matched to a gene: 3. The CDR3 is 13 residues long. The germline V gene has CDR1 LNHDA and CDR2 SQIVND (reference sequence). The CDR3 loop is CASRGQGLNTIYF. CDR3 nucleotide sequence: TGTGCCAGTAGGGGACAGGGGTTGAACACCATATATTTT.

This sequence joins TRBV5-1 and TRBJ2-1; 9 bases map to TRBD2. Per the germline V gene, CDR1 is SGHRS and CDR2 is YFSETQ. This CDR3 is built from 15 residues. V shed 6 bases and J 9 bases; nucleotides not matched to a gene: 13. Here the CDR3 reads CASTALGGRAVEQFF. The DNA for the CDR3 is TGCGCCAGCACCGCCTTAGGCGGGAGGGCCGTTGAGCAGTTCTTC.

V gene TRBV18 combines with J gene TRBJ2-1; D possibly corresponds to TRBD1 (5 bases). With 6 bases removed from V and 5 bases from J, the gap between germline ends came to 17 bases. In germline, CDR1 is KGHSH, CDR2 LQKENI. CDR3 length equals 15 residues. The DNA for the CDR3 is TGTGCCAGCTCTTCGCCAGGGCTAGAGCACAATGAGCAGTTCTTC. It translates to CASSSPGLEHNEQFF.

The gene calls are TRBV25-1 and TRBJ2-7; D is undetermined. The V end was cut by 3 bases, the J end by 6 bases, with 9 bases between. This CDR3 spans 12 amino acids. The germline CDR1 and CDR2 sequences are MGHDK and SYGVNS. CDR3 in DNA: TGTGCCAGCAGTGATCCTCTTTCCGAGCAGTACTTC. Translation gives CASSDPLSEQYF.

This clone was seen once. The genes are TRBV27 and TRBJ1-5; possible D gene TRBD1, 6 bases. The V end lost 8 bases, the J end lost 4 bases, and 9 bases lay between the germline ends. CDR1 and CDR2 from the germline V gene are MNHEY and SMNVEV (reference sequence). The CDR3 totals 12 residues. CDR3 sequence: CASSDSNQPQHF. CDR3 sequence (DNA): TGTGCCAGCTCGGACAGTAATCAGCCCCAGCATTTT.

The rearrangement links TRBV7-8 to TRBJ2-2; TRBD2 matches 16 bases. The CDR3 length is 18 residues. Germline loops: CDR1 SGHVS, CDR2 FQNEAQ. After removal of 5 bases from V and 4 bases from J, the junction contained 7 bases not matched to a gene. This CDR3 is CASSVPGTSGRGTGELFF. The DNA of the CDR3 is TGTGCCAGCAGCGTACCCGGGACTAGCGGGAGGGGCACCGGGGAGCTGTTTTTT. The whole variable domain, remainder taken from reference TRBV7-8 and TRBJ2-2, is GAGVSQSPRYKVAKRGQDVALRCDPISGHVSLFWYQQALGQGPEFLTYFQNEAQLDKSGLPSDRFFAERPEGSVSTLKIQRTQQEDSAVYLCASSVPGTSGRGTGELFFGEGSRLTVL.

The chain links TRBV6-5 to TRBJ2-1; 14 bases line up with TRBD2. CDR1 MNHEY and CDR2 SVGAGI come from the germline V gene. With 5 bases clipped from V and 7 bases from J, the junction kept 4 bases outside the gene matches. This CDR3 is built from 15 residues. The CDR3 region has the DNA TGTGCCAGCAGTCGGGGACTAGCGGGAGTAAATGAGCAGTTCTTC. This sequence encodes CASSRGLAGVNEQFF.

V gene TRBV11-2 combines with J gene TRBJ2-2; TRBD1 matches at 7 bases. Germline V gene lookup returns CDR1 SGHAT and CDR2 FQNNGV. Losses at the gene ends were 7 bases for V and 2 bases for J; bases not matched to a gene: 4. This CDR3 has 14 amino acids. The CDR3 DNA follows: TGTGCCAGCACCGACAGGGCAAACACCGGGGAGCTGTTTTTT. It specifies CASTDRANTGELFF.

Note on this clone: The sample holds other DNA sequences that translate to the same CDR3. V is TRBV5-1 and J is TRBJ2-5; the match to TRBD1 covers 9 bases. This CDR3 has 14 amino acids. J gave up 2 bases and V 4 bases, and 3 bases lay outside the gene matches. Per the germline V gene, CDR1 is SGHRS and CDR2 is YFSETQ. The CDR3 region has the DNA TGCGCCAGCAGCCTCGGACAGGGGCAAGAGACCCAGTACTTC. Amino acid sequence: CASSLGQGQETQYF.

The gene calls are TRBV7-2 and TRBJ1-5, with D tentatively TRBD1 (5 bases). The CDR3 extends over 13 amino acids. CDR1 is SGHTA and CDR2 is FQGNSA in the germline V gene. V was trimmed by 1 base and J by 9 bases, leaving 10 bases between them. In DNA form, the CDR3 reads TGTGCCAGCAGCTTAGGGGGGGGTAGGCCCCAGCATTTT. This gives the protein CASSLGGGRPQHF.

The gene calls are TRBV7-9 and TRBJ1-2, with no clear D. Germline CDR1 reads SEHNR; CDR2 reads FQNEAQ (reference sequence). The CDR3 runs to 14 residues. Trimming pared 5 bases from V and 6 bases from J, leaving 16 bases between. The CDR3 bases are TGTGCCAGCAGCCCTTCTGAGGGCAGCCATGGCTACACCTTC. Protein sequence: CASSPSEGSHGYTF.

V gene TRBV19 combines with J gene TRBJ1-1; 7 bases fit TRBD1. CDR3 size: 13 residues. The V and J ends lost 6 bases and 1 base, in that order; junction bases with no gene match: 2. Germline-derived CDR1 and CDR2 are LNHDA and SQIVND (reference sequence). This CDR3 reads CASRGQENTEAFF. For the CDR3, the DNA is TGTGCCAGTAGAGGACAGGAGAACACTGAAGCTTTCTTT.

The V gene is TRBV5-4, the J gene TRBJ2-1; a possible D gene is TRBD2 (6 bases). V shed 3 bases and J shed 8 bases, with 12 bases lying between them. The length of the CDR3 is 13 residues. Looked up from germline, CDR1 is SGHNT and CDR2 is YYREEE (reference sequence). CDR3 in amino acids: CASSWVSSDEQFF. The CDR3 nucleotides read TGTGCCAGCAGCTGGGTGTCTAGCGATGAGCAGTTCTTC.

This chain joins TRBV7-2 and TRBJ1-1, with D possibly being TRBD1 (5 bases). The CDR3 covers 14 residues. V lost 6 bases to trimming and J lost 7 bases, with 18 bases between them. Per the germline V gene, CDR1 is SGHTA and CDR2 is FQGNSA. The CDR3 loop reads CASSSAGGRSEAFF. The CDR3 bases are TGTGCCAGCAGTTCGGCGGGGGGGAGGAGTGAAGCTTTCTTT.

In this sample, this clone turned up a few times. The DNA for the CDR3 is TGTGCCATCAGAGCCCTCCTAACACAGGCCGGGGAGCTGTTTTTT. Translation gives CAIRALLTQAGELFF. The rearrangement joins TRBV10-3 to TRBJ2-2, with TRBD1 as a possible D gene (5 bases). Trimming took off 6 bases at V and 6 bases at J, with 17 bases between the two ends. Per germline, CDR1 ENHRY and CDR2 SYGVKD. The CDR3 has 15 residues.

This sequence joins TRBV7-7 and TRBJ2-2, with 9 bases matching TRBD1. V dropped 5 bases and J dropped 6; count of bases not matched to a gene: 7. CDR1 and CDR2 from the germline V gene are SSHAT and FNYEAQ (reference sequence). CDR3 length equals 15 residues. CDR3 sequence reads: CASSEGTGSPGELFF. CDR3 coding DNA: TGTGCCAGCAGCGAAGGGACAGGGAGCCCCGGGGAGCTGTTTTTT.

CDR3 loop: CASKYEGGEQETQYF. In nucleotides, the CDR3 is TGCGCCAGCAAATACGAAGGGGGGGAACAGGAGACCCAGTACTTC. The chain couples TRBV5-1 to TRBJ2-5, with D maybe TRBD2 (7 bases). Germline V gene lookup returns CDR1 SGHRS and CDR2 YFSETQ. This CDR3 contains 15 residues. V lost 6 bases and J 5 bases, leaving 20 bases between the germline ends. Supplemented by reference TRBV5-1 and TRBJ2-5, the full variable domain reads KAGVTQTPRYLIKTRGQQVTLSCSPISGHRSVSWYQQTPGQGLQFLFEYFSETQRNKGNFPGRFSGRQFSNSRSEMNVSTLELGDSALYLCASKYEGGEQETQYFGPGTRLLVL.

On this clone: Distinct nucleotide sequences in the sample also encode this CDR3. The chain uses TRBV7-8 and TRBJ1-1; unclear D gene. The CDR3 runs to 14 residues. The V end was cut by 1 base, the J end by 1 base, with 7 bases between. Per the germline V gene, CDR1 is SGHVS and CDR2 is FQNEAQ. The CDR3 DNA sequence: TGTGCCAGCAGCTTAGGGCGAGGGAACACTGAAGCTTTCTTT. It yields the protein CASSLGRGNTEAFF.

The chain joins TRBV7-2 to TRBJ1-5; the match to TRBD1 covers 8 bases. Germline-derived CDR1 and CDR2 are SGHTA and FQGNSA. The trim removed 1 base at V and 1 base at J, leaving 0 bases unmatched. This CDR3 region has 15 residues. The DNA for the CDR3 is TGTGCCAGCAGCTTAGGACAGGGGAGCAATCAGCCCCAGCATTTT. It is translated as CASSLGQGSNQPQHF.

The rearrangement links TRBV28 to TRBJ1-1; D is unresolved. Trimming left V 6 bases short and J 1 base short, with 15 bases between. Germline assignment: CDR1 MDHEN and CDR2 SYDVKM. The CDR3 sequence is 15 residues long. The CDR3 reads CASRSESTGNTEAFF. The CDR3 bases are TGTGCCAGCAGATCGGAAAGTACGGGGAACACTGAAGCTTTCTTT.

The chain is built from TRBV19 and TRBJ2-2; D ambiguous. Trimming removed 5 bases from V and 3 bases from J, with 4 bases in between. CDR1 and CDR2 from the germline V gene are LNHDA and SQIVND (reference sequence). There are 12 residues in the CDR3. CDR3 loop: CASSDYTGELFF. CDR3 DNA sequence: TGTGCCAGTAGTGACTACACCGGGGAGCTGTTTTTT.

The CDR3 spells CASSEIRQGAYEQYF. DNA for the CDR3: TGTGCCAGCAGTGAGATTCGGCAGGGGGCCTACGAGCAGTACTTC. J is TRBJ2-7 and V is TRBV2, with 7 nucleotides matching TRBD1. Germline loops: CDR1 SNHLY, CDR2 FYNNEI. This CDR3 is 15 amino acids long. The junction had 7 bases not matched to a gene; V was cut back by 3 bases and J by 2 bases.

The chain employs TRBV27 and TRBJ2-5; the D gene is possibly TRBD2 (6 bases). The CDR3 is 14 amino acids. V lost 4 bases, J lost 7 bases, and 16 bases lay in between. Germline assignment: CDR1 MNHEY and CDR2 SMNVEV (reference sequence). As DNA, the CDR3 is TGTGCCAGCAGTTGGCGGGGCGACCATGGGACCCAGTACTTC. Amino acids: CASSWRGDHGTQYF.

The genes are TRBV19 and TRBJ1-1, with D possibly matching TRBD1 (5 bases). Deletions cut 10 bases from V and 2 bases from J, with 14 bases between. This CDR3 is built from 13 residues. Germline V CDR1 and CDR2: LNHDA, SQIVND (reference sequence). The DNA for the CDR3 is TGTGCCACACATATCACAGGAAACACTGAAGCTTTCTTT. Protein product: CATHITGNTEAFF.

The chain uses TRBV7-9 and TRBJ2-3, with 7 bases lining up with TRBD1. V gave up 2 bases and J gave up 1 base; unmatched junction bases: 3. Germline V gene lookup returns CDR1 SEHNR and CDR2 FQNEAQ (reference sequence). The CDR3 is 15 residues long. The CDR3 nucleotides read TGTGCCAGCAGCTTAAAGGGGGCGGGCACAGATACGCAGTATTTT. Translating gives CASSLKGAGTDTQYF.

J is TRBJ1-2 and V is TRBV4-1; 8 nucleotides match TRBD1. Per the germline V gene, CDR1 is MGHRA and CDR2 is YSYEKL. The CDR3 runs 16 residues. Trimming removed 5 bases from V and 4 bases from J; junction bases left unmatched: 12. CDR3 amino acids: CASSSAGGANPYGYTF. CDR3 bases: TGCGCCAGCAGCAGTGCAGGGGGCGCGAATCCCTATGGCTACACCTTC.

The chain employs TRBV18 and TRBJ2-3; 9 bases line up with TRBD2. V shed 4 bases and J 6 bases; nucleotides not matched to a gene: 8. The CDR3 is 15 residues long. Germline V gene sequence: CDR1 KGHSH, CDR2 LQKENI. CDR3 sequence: CASSRLAGRLDTQYF. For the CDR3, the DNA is TGTGCCAGCTCACGGCTAGCGGGAAGATTGGATACGCAGTATTTT.

In nucleotides, the CDR3 is TGCAGCGTTGAAGGGCCCCCGGGTCGCACTGAAGCTTTCTTT. It is translated as CSVEGPPGRTEAFF. The chain uses TRBV29-1 and TRBJ1-1; D remains unclear. The CDR3 is made up of 14 amino acids. Between the trimmed V and J ends, which lost 1 base and 4 bases, there was a span of 13 bases. Germline CDR1 reads SQVTM; CDR2 reads ANQGSEA.

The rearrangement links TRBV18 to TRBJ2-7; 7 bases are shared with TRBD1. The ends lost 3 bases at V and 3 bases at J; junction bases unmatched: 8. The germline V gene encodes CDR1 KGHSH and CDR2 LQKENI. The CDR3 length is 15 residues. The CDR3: CASSPGQSKNYEQYF. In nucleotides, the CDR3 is TGTGCCAGCTCACCGGGACAGAGCAAGAACTACGAGCAGTACTTC.

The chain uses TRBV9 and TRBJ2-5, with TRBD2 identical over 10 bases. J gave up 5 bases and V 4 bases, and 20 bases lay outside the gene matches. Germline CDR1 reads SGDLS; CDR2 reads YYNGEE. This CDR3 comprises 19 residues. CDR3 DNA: TGTGCCAGCAGCCCGAGAGCCGGGGGGCTAGCGGGAGCAGGGGAGACCCAGTACTTC. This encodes CASSPRAGGLAGAGETQYF.